These 21 T cell receptor beta chains share one sample of origin, sequenced in a study of identical twins. MiXCR was run by TCRdb on the 5' RACE reads, yielding one entry per CDR3 protein. The sample shows around 470,000 distinct CDR3 sequences, more than 13% of them seen only once. The sample was also linked to a second study, of yellow fever vaccine responses in identical twins.

Source material: CD4+ T cells sorted from blood. The receptors were sampled from a woman aged 18-30 years in good health.

The V gene is TRBV3-1, the J gene TRBJ2-7; TRBD2 aligns across 11 bases. The CDR3 loop spans 15 amino acids. Per the germline V gene, CDR1 is LGHDT and CDR2 is YNNKEL (reference sequence). J was trimmed by 5 bases and V by 4 bases; bases with no gene match: 7. This chain's CDR3 is CASSPSTSGSHEQYF. The CDR3 DNA is TGTGCCAGCAGCCCCTCTACTAGCGGGAGCCACGAGCAGTACTTC.

The table lists this clonotype with many counts. The J gene is TRBJ2-4, the V gene TRBV7-2; TRBD1 or TRBD2 may be the D gene (6 bases each). V lost 5 bases and J 0 bases, leaving 11 bases between the germline ends. Germline V lookup: CDR1 SGHTA, CDR2 FQGNSA. This CDR3 region has 15 residues. This CDR3 is CASSIGGIAKNIQYF. Written as DNA, the CDR3 is TGTGCCAGCAGCATAGGGGGGATAGCCAAAAACATTCAGTACTTC.

With respect to this clonotype: At one end the junction does not follow the germline gene, possibly because of a read error. The V call is TRBV3-1, the J call TRBJ2-1; D gene uncertain. CDR1 LGHDT and CDR2 YNNKEL come from the germline V gene (reference sequence). The length of the CDR3 is 13 residues. This chain's CDR3 is CASSQDNTRGAVF. The CDR3 nucleotides read TGTGCCAGCAGCCAAGATAACACCCGAGGTGCGGTCTTC.

The table lists this clonotype with many counts. This sequence joins TRBV12-3 or TRBV12-4 and TRBJ2-1; 9 bases are shared with TRBD2. The CDR3 extends over 15 amino acids. V dropped 1 base and J dropped 8; count of bases not matched to a gene: 6. Written as DNA, the CDR3 is TGTGCCAGCAGTTTAGGGGCTAGCGGGAACGATGAGCAGTTCTTC. Translation: CASSLGASGNDEQFF.

The chain recombines TRBV20-1 with TRBJ2-7; 10 bases agree with TRBD1. This CDR3 has 13 amino acids. V lost 6 bases and J lost 2; bases outside the gene matches: 4. Germline V gives CDR1 DFQATT, CDR2 SNEGSKA (reference sequence). CDR3 protein: CSAQDRGAYEQYF. For the CDR3, the DNA is TGCAGTGCACAGGACAGGGGGGCCTACGAGCAGTACTTC.

This clonotype was counted only a few times. The chain combines TRBV4-3 with TRBJ1-2; D ambiguous. CDR1 and CDR2 (germline): LGHNA, YSLEER. The V gene lost 1 base and the J gene lost 4 bases, with 10 bases spanning the gap. This CDR3 is built from 14 residues. The CDR3 spells CASSQVIVGYGYTF. The CDR3 coding sequence is TGCGCCAGCAGCCAAGTTATAGTCGGCTATGGCTACACCTTC.

This clonotype was seen a handful of times. This chain uses TRBV12-3 or TRBV12-4 with TRBJ2-3; D remains unclear. This CDR3 contains 13 residues. Trimming took off 7 bases at V and 5 bases at J, with 13 bases between the two ends. This CDR3 reads CASTKNLGDTQYF. The CDR3 coding sequence is TGTGCCAGCACCAAAAACCTGGGAGATACGCAGTATTTT.

The chain links TRBV6-1 to TRBJ2-7, with 10 bases lining up with TRBD1. CDR1 and CDR2 (germline): MNHNS, SASEGT. The J segment lost 2 bases and the V segment lost 6 bases, leaving 7 bases of the junction unmatched. The CDR3 spans 15 residues. CDR3 bases: TGTGCCAGCAGAACCGGGACAGGGGACCCCTACGAGCAGTACTTC. This encodes CASRTGTGDPYEQYF.

This chain uses TRBV18 with TRBJ2-5; perhaps TRBD1 as D (6 bases). With 7 bases removed from V and 2 bases from J, the gap between germline ends came to 23 bases. The CDR3 runs to 17 residues. Germline CDR1 KGHSH, CDR2 LQKENI. CDR3: CASCRAIGTPVQETQYF. The CDR3 region has the DNA TGTGCCAGCTGTCGGGCGATTGGGACACCTGTACAAGAGACCCAGTACTTC.

This sequence joins TRBV29-1 and TRBJ2-1; 7 positions match TRBD1. V lost 7 bases to trimming and J lost 1 base; unmatched junction nucleotides: 7. The CDR3 covers 14 residues. Germline V gives CDR1 SQVTM, CDR2 ANQGSEA. The DNA for the CDR3 is TGCAGCGCCTACGACAGGGCTTCCTACAATGAGCAGTTCTTC. Its translation: CSAYDRASYNEQFF.

This chain links TRBV29-1 with TRBJ1-1; 8 positions match TRBD1. Germline assignment: CDR1 SQVTM and CDR2 ANQGSEA. The CDR3 loop spans 11 amino acids. With 7 bases clipped from V and 7 bases from J, the junction kept 5 bases outside the gene matches. CDR3 amino acids: CSGQDRDEAFF. CDR3 sequence (DNA): TGCAGCGGACAGGACAGGGATGAAGCTTTCTTT.

The chain uses TRBV6-2 or TRBV6-3 and TRBJ2-7; D is undetermined. This CDR3 contains 16 residues. Trimming removed 5 bases from V and 3 bases from J, with 20 bases in between. CDR1 and CDR2 (germline): MNHEY, SVGEGT. The CDR3 loop reads CASSDTGPGLLYEQYF. CDR3 in DNA: TGTGCCAGCAGTGACACCGGGCCTGGGCTTCTCTACGAGCAGTACTTC.

This clonotype was seen ten or more times. The rearrangement links TRBV12-3 or TRBV12-4 to TRBJ2-7; D not certain. CDR3 length equals 13 residues. V was pared by 6 bases and J by 3 bases, with 12 bases between. CDR3 residues: CASSRPASYEQYF. CDR3 nucleotides: TGTGCCAGCAGCCGACCTGCCAGCTACGAGCAGTACTTC.

This clonotype came up a few times. The rearrangement links TRBV5-1 to TRBJ1-6; 11 positions agree with TRBD1. Germline V gives CDR1 SGHRS, CDR2 YFSETQ. The CDR3 is 18 amino acids. Trimming cost V 8 bases and J 8 bases; bases outside gene matches: 18. CDR3 nucleotides: TGCGCCAGTTCCTTCGGACAGGGGGCTGGTGGAAGCGATTCACCCCTCCACTTT. Translating gives CASSFGQGAGGSDSPLHF.

The rearrangement joins TRBV6-1 to TRBJ2-7; TRBD1 is a possible D gene (6 bases). In germline, CDR1 is MNHNS, CDR2 SASEGT. This CDR3 region has 14 residues. The V end was cut by 6 bases, the J end by 3 bases, with 15 bases between. The CDR3: CASSNREGGYEQYF. The CDR3 DNA sequence: TGTGCCAGCAGCAACAGGGAAGGGGGCTACGAGCAGTACTTC.

In this sample, this clonotype turned up many times. The gene calls are TRBV18 and TRBJ2-7; 8 positions agree with TRBD2. CDR1 is KGHSH, CDR2 LQKENI, per germline. This CDR3 comprises 15 residues. V trimming: 6 bases; J trimming: 3 bases; junction bases outside the gene matches: 10. CDR3 nucleotide sequence: TGTGCCAGCTCGGCGAACGGGGGGGCCAGCTACGAGCAGTACTTC. Protein sequence: CASSANGGASYEQYF.

This clonotype occurred a few times. The V and J genes are TRBV9 and TRBJ2-7, with D hard to call. V lost 3 bases to trimming and J lost 1 base, with 14 bases between them. Germline CDR1 and CDR2: SGDLS and YYNGEE. The CDR3 extends over 15 amino acids. CDR3 DNA: TGTGCCAGCAGCGAGACCCCTATGGGATCCTACGAGCAGTACTTC. The encoded protein is CASSETPMGSYEQYF.

The V call is TRBV6-1, the J call TRBJ2-5; 9 nucleotides align to TRBD2. V lost 6 bases, J lost 2 bases, and 4 bases stayed unmatched. The CDR3 covers 14 residues. Germline V lookup: CDR1 MNHNS, CDR2 SASEGT. The CDR3 region has the DNA TGTGCCAGCAGGGCTAGCGGGGAACAAGAGACCCAGTACTTC. Its protein is CASRASGEQETQYF.

This clonotype was seen only a few times. The chain combines TRBV12-3 or TRBV12-4 with TRBJ2-1; D gene uncertain. V shed 3 bases and J shed 0 bases, with 12 bases lying between them. This CDR3 spans 16 amino acids. The CDR3 nucleotides read TGTGCCAGCAGTTTCTGGGTCCGGAACTCCTACAATGAGCAGTTCTTC. This sequence encodes CASSFWVRNSYNEQFF.

This rearrangement joins TRBV4-3 to TRBJ2-5; D uncertain. This CDR3 contains 12 residues. CDR1 is LGHNA and CDR2 is YSLEER in the germline V gene. Trimming pared 7 bases from V and 8 bases from J, leaving 14 bases between. The CDR3 region has the DNA TGCGCCAGCAACGAAGTCCCCGGAACCCAGTACTTC. This codes for CASNEVPGTQYF.

This rearrangement joins TRBV12-3 or TRBV12-4 to TRBJ2-7; 7 bases fit TRBD1. The CDR3 covers 14 residues. Unmatched junction bases numbered 8, after V lost 6 bases and J lost 3 bases. As DNA, the CDR3 is TGTGCCAGCAGCCGGACAGGAGGAATCTACGAGCAGTACTTC. Translated, it gives CASSRTGGIYEQYF.